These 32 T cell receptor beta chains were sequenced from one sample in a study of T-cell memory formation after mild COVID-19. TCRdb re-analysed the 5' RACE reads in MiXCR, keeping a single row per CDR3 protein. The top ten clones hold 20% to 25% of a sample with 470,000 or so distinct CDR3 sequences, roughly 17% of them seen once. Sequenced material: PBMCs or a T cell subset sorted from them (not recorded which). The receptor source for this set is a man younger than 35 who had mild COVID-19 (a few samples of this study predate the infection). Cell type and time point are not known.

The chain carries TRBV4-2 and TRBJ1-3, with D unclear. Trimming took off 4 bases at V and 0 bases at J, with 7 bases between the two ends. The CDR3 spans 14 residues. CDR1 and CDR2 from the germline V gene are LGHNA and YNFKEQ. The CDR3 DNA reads TGTGCCAGCAGCCCCGGAGACTCTGGAAACACCATATATTTT. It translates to CASSPGDSGNTIYF.

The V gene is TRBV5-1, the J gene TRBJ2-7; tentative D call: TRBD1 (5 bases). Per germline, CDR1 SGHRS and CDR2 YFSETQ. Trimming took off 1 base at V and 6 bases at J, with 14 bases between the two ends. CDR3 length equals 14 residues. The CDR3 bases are TGCGCCAGCAGCTTGTCCAGGACCCAGGGCGAGCAGTACTTC. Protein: CASSLSRTQGEQYF. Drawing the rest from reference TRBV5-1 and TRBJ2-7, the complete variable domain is KAGVTQTPRYLIKTRGQQVTLSCSPISGHRSVSWYQQTPGQGLQFLFEYFSETQRNKGNFPGRFSGRQFSNSRSEMNVSTLELGDSALYLCASSLSRTQGEQYFGPGTRLTVT.

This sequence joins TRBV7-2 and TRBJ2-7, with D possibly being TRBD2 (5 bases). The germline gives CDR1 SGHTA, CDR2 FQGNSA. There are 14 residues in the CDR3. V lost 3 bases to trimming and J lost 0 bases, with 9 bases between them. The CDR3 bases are TGTGCCAGCAGCTTCGGGGTCGGCTCCTACGAGCAGTACGTC. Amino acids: CASSFGVGSYEQYV.

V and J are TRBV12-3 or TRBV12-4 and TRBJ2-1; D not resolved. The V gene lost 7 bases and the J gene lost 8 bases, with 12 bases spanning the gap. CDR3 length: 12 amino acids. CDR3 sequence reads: CASNREYYEQFF. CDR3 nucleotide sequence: TGTGCCAGCAACAGAGAGTACTATGAGCAGTTCTTC.

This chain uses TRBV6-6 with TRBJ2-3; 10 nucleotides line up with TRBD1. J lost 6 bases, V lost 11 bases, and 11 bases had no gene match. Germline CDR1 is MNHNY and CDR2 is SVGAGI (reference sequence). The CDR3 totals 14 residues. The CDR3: CAGARTGGADTQYF. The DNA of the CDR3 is TGTGCCGGCGCGAGGACAGGGGGAGCCGATACGCAGTATTTT.

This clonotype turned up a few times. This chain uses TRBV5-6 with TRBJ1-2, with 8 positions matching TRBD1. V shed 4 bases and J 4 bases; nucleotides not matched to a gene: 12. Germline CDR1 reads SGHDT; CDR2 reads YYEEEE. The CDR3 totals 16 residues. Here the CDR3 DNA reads TGTGCCAGCAGCCTCTGGACAGGGTCTACCATCTATGGCTACACCTTC. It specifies CASSLWTGSTIYGYTF.

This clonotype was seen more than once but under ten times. CDR3 sequence reads: CASRYEQYF. CDR3 in DNA: TGTGCCAGCAGGTACGAGCAGTACTTC. J is TRBJ2-7 and V is TRBV12-3 or TRBV12-4; D is undetermined. This CDR3 comprises 9 residues. Trimming stripped 6 bases from V and 4 bases from J, with 1 base between.

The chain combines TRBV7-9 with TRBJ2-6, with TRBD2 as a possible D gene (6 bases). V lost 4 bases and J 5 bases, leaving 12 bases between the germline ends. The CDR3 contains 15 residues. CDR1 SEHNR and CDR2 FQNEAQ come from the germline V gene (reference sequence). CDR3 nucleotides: TGTGCCAGCAGCTCCCGGGGGAAAAGGGCCAACGTCCTGACTTTC. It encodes CASSSRGKRANVLTF.

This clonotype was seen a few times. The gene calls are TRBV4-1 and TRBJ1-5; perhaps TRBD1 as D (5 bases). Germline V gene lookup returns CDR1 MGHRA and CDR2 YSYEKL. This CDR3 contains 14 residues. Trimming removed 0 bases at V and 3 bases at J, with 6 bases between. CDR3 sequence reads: CASSQEGVNQPQHF. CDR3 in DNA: TGCGCCAGCAGCCAAGAGGGGGTCAATCAGCCCCAGCATTTT.

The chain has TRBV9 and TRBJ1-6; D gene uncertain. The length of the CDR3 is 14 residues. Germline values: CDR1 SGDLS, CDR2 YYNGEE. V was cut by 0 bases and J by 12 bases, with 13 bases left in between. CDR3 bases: TGTGCCAGCAGCGTAGGTCACGGCGAAGAACCCCTCCACTTT. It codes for CASSVGHGEEPLHF.

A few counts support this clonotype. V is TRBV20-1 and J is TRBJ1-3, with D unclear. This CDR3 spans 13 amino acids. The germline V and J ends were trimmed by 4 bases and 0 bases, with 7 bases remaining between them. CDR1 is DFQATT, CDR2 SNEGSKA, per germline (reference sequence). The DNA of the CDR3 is TGCAGTGCTAAAAGGGCCTCTGGAAACACCATATATTTT. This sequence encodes CSAKRASGNTIYF.

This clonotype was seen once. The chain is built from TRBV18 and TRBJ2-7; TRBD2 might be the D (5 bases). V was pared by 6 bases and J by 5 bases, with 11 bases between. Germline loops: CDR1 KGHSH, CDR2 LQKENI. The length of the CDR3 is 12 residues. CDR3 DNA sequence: TGTGCCAGCTCCGGGGATGTAAACGAGCAGTACTTC. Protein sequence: CASSGDVNEQYF.

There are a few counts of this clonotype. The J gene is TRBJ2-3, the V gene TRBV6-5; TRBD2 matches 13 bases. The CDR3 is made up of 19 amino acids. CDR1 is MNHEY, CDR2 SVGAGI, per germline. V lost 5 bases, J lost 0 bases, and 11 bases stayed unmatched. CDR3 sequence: CASSLAGTSGETSTDTQYF. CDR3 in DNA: TGTGCCAGCAGTCTCGCCGGGACTAGCGGGGAAACCAGCACAGATACGCAGTATTTT.

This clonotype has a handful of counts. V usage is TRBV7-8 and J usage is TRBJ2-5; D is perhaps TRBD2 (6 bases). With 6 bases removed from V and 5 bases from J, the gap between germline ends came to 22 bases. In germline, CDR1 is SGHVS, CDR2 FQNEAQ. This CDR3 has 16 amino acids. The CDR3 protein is CASRLIGTAYLETQYF. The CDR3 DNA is TGTGCCAGCAGGCTTATCGGGACTGCTTACCTTGAGACCCAGTACTTC.

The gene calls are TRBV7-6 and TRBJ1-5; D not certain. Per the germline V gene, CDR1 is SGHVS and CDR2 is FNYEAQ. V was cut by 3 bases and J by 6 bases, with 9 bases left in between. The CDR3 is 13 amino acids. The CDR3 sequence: CASSFVEGQPQHF. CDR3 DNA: TGTGCCAGCAGCTTTGTCGAGGGTCAGCCCCAGCATTTT. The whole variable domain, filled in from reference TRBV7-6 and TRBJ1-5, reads GAGVSQSPRYKVTKRGQDVALRCDPISGHVSLYWYRQALGQGPEFLTYFNYEAQQDKSGLPNDRFSAERPEGSISTLTIQRTEQRDSAMYRCASSFVEGQPQHFGDGTRLSIL.

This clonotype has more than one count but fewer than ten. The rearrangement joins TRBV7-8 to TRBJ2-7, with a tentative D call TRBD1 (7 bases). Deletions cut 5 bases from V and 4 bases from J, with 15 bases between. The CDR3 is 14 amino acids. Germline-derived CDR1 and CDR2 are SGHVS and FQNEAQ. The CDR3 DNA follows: TGTGCCAGCAGCCCGGCGGGACAGCGGTACGAGCAGTACGTC. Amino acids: CASSPAGQRYEQYV.

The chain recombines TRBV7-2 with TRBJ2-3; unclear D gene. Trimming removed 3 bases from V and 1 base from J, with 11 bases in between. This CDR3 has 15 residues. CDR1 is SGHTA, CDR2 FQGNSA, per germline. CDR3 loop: CASSFFDPGTDTQYF. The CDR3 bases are TGTGCCAGCAGCTTTTTTGACCCGGGCACAGATACGCAGTATTTT.

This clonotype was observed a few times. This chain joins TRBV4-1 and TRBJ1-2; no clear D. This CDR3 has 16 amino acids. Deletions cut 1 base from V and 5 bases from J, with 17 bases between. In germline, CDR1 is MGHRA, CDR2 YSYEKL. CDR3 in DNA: TGCGCCAGCAGCCAAGTAGTTTCGACCGCCGCATATGGCTACACCTTC. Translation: CASSQVVSTAAYGYTF.

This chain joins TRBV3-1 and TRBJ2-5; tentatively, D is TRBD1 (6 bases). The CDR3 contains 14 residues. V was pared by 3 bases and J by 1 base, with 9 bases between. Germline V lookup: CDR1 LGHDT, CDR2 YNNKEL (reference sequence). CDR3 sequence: CASSQGTFQETQYF. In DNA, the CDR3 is TGTGCCAGCAGCCAGGGGACATTCCAAGAGACCCAGTACTTC.

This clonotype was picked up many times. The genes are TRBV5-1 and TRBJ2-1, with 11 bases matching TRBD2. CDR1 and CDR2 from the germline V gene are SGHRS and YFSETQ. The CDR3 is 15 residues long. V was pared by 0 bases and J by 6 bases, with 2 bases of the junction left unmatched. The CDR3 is CASSLAGTSGNEQFF. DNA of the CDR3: TGCGCCAGCAGCTTGGCCGGGACTAGCGGCAATGAGCAGTTCTTC.

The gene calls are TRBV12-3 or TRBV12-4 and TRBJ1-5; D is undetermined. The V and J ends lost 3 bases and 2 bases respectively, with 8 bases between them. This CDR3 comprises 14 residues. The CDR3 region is CASSFKTGNQPQHF. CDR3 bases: TGTGCCAGCAGTTTTAAAACAGGCAATCAGCCCCAGCATTTT.

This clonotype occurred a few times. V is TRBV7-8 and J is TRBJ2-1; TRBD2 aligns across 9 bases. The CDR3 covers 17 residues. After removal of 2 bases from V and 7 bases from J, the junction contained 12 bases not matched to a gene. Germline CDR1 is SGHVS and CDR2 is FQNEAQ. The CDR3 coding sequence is TGTGCCAGCAGCTTACGGGCTAGCGGGGCCACGGGGAATGAGCAGTTCTTC. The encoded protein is CASSLRASGATGNEQFF.

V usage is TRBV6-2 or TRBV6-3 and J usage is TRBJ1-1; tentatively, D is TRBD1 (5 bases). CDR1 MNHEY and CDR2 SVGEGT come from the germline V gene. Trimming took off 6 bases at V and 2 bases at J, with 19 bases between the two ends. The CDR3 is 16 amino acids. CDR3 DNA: TGTGCCAGCAGCTTACTCGGGGACCGACCTAACACTGAAGCTTTCTTT. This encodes CASSLLGDRPNTEAFF.

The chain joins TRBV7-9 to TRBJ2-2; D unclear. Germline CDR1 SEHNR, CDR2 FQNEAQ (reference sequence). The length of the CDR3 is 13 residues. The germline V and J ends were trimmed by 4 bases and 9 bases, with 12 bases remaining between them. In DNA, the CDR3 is TGTGCCAGCAGCTCCCCCGGACCCTGGGAGCTGTTTTTT. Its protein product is CASSSPGPWELFF.

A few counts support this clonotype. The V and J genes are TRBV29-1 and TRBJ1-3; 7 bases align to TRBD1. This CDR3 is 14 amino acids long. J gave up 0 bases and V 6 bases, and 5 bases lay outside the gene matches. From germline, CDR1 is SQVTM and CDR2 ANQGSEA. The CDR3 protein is CSVSQGISGNTIYF. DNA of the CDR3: TGCAGCGTGTCACAGGGGATCTCTGGAAACACCATATATTTT.

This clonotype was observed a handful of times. The CDR3 DNA reads TGTGCCAGCAGCTTAGTTGCGGGGGGCGACACAGATACGCAGTATTTT. This gives the protein CASSLVAGGDTDTQYF. The genes are TRBV7-2 and TRBJ2-3; 8 nucleotides agree with TRBD2. After removal of 1 base from V and 2 bases from J, the junction contained 5 bases not matched to a gene. Germline-derived CDR1 and CDR2 are SGHTA and FQGNSA. The CDR3 runs 16 residues.

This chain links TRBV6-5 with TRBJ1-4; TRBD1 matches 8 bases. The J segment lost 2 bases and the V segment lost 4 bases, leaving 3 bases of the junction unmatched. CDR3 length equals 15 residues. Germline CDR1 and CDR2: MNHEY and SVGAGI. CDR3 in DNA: TGTGCCAGCAGTTTGACAGGGGCCACTAATGAAAAACTGTTTTTT. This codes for CASSLTGATNEKLFF.

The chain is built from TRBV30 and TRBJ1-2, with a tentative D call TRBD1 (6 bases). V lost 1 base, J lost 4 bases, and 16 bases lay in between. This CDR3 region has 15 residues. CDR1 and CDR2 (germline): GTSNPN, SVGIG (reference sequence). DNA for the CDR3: TGTGCCTGGAGTGGACTTTACAGGGCCGGCTATGGCTACACCTTC. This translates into CAWSGLYRAGYGYTF.

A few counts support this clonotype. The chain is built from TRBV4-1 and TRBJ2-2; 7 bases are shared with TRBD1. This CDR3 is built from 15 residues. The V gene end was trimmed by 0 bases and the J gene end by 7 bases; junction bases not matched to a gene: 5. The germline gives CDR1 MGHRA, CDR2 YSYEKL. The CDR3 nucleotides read TGCGCCAGCAGCCAAGATCAGGGGGTGGGCGGGGAGCTGTTTTTT. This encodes CASSQDQGVGGELFF.

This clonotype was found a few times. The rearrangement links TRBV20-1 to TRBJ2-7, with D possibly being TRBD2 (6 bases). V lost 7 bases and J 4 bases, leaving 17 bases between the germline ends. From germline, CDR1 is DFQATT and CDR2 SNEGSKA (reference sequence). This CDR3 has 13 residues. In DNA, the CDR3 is TGCAGTGTGAGAGGCGGGGATCTATACGAGCAGTACTTC. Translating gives CSVRGGDLYEQYF.

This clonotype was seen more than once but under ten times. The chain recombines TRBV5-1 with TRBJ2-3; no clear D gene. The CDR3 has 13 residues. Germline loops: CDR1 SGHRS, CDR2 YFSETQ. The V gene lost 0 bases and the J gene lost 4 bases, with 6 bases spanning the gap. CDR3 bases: TGCGCCAGCAGCTTGGAGTTCGCAGATACGCAGTATTTT. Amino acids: CASSLEFADTQYF.

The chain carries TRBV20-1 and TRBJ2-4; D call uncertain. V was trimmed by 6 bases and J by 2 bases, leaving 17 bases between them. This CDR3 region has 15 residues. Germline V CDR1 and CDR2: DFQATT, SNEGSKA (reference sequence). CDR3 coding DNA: TGCAGTGCCAGTTCAGGCGCGAGGCCCAAAAACATTCAGTACTTC. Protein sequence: CSASSGARPKNIQYF.